This TCR beta chain was identified in a study of cytomegalovirus exposure and HLA in healthy donors (dated by TCRdb to the late 2010s). Context from the whole study: An earlier analysis of several hundred of the donors reported approximately 290 Gb of sequence data and more than 90 million unique TCR beta sequences from around 200 million T cells. An early release that covered about 600 HLA-typed donors contained approximately 320 gigabases of sequencing data and 65 million to 100 million unique TCR sequences. The genetic ancestry cluster associated with self-reported Caucasian donors included over 80% of the roughly 400 genotyped donors. The aim of the study was to test whether cataloging public T cell receptors could identify signatures of past pathogen exposure. The study used immunosequencing to profile the T cell repertoires of more than 650 subjects and linked those repertoires to cytomegalovirus serostatus. In addition to the first cohort of approximately 650 subjects, a separate validation cohort of 120 different subjects was used. To predict cytomegalovirus infection status, the study brought together high-throughput TCR immunosequencing, statistical association of individual TCRs with disease status, and machine learning. A later analysis re-examined previously published TCR beta repertoires from about 700 donors and added high-resolution HLA genotyping to investigate patterns of TCR occurrence. Rather than using new phenotypic data, the later analysis identified candidate immune exposures from TCR beta sequences and from how often those sequences occurred across donors. An earlier analysis of roughly 600 of the donors used high-throughput TCR beta sequencing to judge whether each TCR beta V gene segment behaved as functional or pseudogenic. Alongside the repertoire data, information on donor age, sex, ethnicity and CMV serostatus was compiled. A later genetic analysis used genome-wide SNP genotypes for about 55% of the 666 donors, treating that subset as a discovery cohort. Every repertoire in the discovery cohort had been generated on one and the same sequencing platform. HLA typing covered class I and class II loci at four-digit resolution. The number of donors typed differed by locus, with 629-630 for A, B, C, DRB1 and DQB1, 522 for DQA1, nearly 610 for DPA1, and around 430 for DPB1. Roughly 5 DR-DQ haplotypes were handled as single units for association and clustering because linkage in the cohort was strong. Among a few hundred genotyped donors of the cohort, an average of roughly 240,000 unique TCR beta nucleotide sequences were sequenced per donor, roughly 18% of them non-productive.

Regarding this clone: The target of this receptor is not known. No base quality values were provided; no much bigger clone lies one nucleotide off.

V was cut back by 0 bases and J by 7 bases, leaving a gap of 17 bases between them. CDR1 and CDR2, looked up from the germline V gene, are SGHRS and YFSETQ. The CDR3 numbers 15 residues from cysteine through phenylalanine. Only the CDR3 region is kept as DNA, spanning 45 bases read in frame from base 1. The cohort consisted of 666 healthy bone marrow donors. At the time of sampling, every cohort member was nominally healthy, though immune exposures that went unrecorded were likely present. The donor tested CMV seronegative and was one of the 352 seronegative cohort members. Every donor gave a peripheral blood sample, and the peripheral blood mononuclear cells from that sample were used for TCR beta sequencing. Genomic DNA extraction from the blood cell samples was performed with the Qiagen DNeasy Blood Extraction Kit. The receptor library was made with the immunoSEQ multiplex PCR assay. The multiplex PCR relied on a mix of 60 forward primers for TCR Vbeta segments and 13 reverse primers for TCR Jbeta segments. A multiplex PCR assay on genomic DNA amplified the CDR3 region of rearranged TCR beta genes. Amplified TCR beta libraries were sequenced as 87-base-pair reads on the Illumina HiSeq System. Per the source publication's procedure: A later analysis counted about 80 million unique TCR beta chains across the 670 or so repertoires, and around 9.9 million of these chains were shared by at least two donors. Raw reads were error-corrected and collapsed into unique sequences by a nearest-neighbor algorithm in which closely related sequences were merged to remove PCR and sequencing errors. Alignment of CDR3 sequences to IMGT reference sequences was used to assign V, D and J gene segments. Each retained sequence needed at least a six-nucleotide match to both a V gene segment and a J gene segment. A rearrangement counted as productive if the CDR3 had no stop codons and remained in frame with V and J, and every other rearrangement counted as non-productive. CDR3 was defined according to IMGT convention as the region running from the second conserved V-encoded cysteine to the conserved J-encoded phenylalanine. The earlier analysis of roughly 590 of the donors excluded sequences that lacked an unambiguous match to a single V gene segment. An earlier analysis of some 610 of the donors called V segments functional above 56.7% productive rearrangements and segregating when the between-donor standard deviation exceeded 5%. To diagnose cytomegalovirus status from the catalog of TCR beta chain sequences, a statistical classification framework was built. In a later analysis, V and J genes were assigned by comparing TCR nucleotide sequences against IMGT/GENE-DB human TR gene sequences. The TCRdist pipeline was used in a later analysis to assign CDR3 sequences and most-parsimonious VDJ recombination scenarios. In a later analysis, each TCR beta chain was defined by its CDR3 amino acid sequence together with its V-gene family, and reads lacking a unique V-gene family were excluded. A later analysis removed 450 to 600 highly shared, low-generation-probability nucleotide sequences to deal with suspected cross-contamination and a sequencing artifact. For each public chain, a later analysis derived a clonal expansion index from normalized ranks of inferred template counts within each repertoire. In a later analysis, generation probabilities were computed using a VDJ recombination model fitted to out-of-frame rearrangements, and the results were checked against IGoR. In a later analysis, hypergeometric tests were used to score TCR-TCR, TCR-HLA and TCR-CMV co-occurrence, with a repertoire-size bias correction applied to TCR pairs. False discovery rates were estimated in a later analysis by permuting HLA or CMV assignments 20 times. A later analysis grouped co-occurring TCRs with DBSCAN, adding TCRdist sequence similarity when clustering within HLA-allele-positive subsets. Co-occurrence clustering excluded repertoires with fewer than 30,000 or more than 120,000 public chains, plus five with anomalous nucleotide sharing. Imported from immuneACCESS, the table was reduced by TCRdb to in-frame sequences with V and J called. These copies leave out some clones; in studies compared against another copy, an unresolved V gene accounts for under half, and the cause of the remainder is not known. V, J and clone size are those of that table, while D and trimming were read from the DNA. This sample gives about 110,000 clones in total; approximately 70% of them show up just once. The ten largest account for approximately 3% of the sample.

The paper as a whole reports these results and caveats: Several of the top co-occurrence clusters appeared to be linked to parvovirus B19, influenza, CMV and Epstein-Barr virus, according to a later analysis. In vitro tests confirmed that a few of the cytomegalovirus-associated TCR beta chains recognize cytomegalovirus antigens. According to a later analysis, TCR association rates differed among HLA loci, with DRB1 alleles showing the most associated TCRs and HLA-C alleles showing the fewest. In an earlier analysis of some 540 of the donors, most TCR beta V segments appeared in productive rearrangements about 87% or about 30% of the time, broadly matching IMGT annotations. A group of highly shared sequence variants was considered likely to be a technical artifact of the sequencing pipeline. This cohort had only TCR beta chains sequenced, and the lack of alpha or paired-chain data limited which features could be detected. The study gave a list of roughly 150 TCR beta chains associated with cytomegalovirus. Because the 87-base-pair reads could not distinguish some IMGT-functional V segments, including TRBV6-2 and TRBV6-3, those segments were excluded. The earlier analysis of approximately 560 of the donors excluded some 15 rarely observed V segments, including chromosome 9 orphons, because counts were too low. In a later genetic analysis, fewer N-insertions in productive TCRs were reported among donors in an Asian-associated ancestry cluster than the approximately 670-donor mean. The authors suggested that the approach could potentially be extended to other disease states and immunological phenotypes. At a false discovery rate of 0.05, a later analysis linked 16,951 TCR beta sequences to specific HLA alleles. In a later analysis, HLA-associated TCR beta chains were found to be more clonally expanded and to have lower generation probabilities than equally common non-associated chains. Presence/absence analyses assumed roughly uniform sequencing depth across donors, an assumption that may not hold. When HLA alleles, especially DR and DQ, strongly co-occurred, TCR associations were difficult to assign to individual alleles. Because HLA typing was missing for some donors at each locus, association tests included only the typed subset. The classifier was reported to diagnose cytomegalovirus status with high specificity and sensitivity in both the original cohort and the validation cohort. Most TCR sequences were observed very rarely across donors, whereas some public TCRs were present in many individuals. A later genetic analysis associated a missense DCLRE1C variant with V-gene and J-gene trimming of TCR beta chains, and an independent cohort replicated the association. Most CMV-associated TCR beta chains appeared to be HLA-restricted in a later analysis, and the HLA associations seemed to be driven largely by CMV exposure. A further reported finding was that TCR beta sequences accurately predicted the HLA-A and HLA-B alleles for most subjects in the first cohort. Immune exposure information for the cohort was limited to CMV serostatus. Linkage disequilibrium might explain the correlated functional status among segregating V segments, but an unknown experimental factor could not be ruled out.

Sequencing was done on a sample of PBMCs. The chain uses TRBV5-1 and TRBJ2-7; 5 matching bases give a weak D call of TRBD1. The sequence was obtained from a man under 40 in good health and CMV-seronegative. The nucleotides are TGCGCCAGCAGCTTGGCTGGGGCCTACCGTCGAGAGCAGTACTTC. This sequence encodes CASSLAGAYRREQYF.